This TCR beta chain was profiled in a study of blood T cell repertoires in COVID-19. Study-wide context: Samples came from the United States, Italy and Spain, spanning acute and convalescent COVID-19. In each case, the material was cDNA or gDNA derived from T cells, B-cell-depleted T cells, or PBMCs.

Original methodology: Amplification of reference gene primers provided the estimated nucleated cell counts. Clones were read by immunoSEQ multiplex PCR, and TCRdb kept only the in-frame ones, dropping some. V and J calls and clone size are given by that table; D and trimming were obtained from the DNA. The repertoire holds 200,000 to 300,000 clones, with 70% to 90% as singletons. J lost 4 bases, V lost 3 bases, and 6 bases had no gene match. The germline V gene encodes CDR1 KGHDR and CDR2 SFDVKD. CDR3 size: 15 residues. The chain joins TRBV24-1 to TRBJ2-5, with TRBD1 matching over 8 bases. This sequence originates from a woman aged 45-59 years with acute or convalescent COVID-19. Sequencing used peripheral blood. The DNA for the CDR3 is TGTGCCACCAGTGATCCCGAGACAGGGGCAGAGACCCAGTACTTC. Translated: CATSDPETGAETQYF.